The 22 T cell receptor beta chains presented below share a single source sample, sequenced in a study of chemoradiotherapy in HPV16-positive cancers. The data were produced by immunoSEQ multiplex PCR, yet TCRdb's version contains in-frame clones alone and is incomplete. The sample records about 20,000 clones, 75% to 90% being singletons. This specimen consisted of blood, obtained from a patient who underwent chemoradiotherapy. These TCRs come from a human donor with HPV-associated anogenital cancer.

The rearrangement links TRBV14 to TRBJ2-1; 9 positions agree with TRBD2. J was trimmed by 7 bases and V by 1 base; bases with no gene match: 5. CDR1 SGHDN and CDR2 FVKESK come from the germline V gene. The CDR3 extends over 15 amino acids. CDR3 sequence reads: CASSQVASGVNEQFF. As DNA, the CDR3 is TGTGCCAGCAGCCAAGTCGCTAGCGGGGTAAATGAGCAGTTCTTC.

V and J are TRBV4-3 and TRBJ1-2, with 7 bases matching TRBD1. V shed 0 bases, J shed 5 bases, and the junction held 9 bases outside the gene matches. In germline, CDR1 is LGHNA, CDR2 YSLEER. There are 16 residues in the CDR3. As DNA, the CDR3 is TGCGCCAGCAGCCAAGATCTGAAAGGGGGCGTTTATGGCTACACCTTC. This gives the protein CASSQDLKGGVYGYTF.

This chain joins TRBV11-2 and TRBJ2-3; tentatively, D is TRBD1 or TRBD2 (5 bases each). Per germline, CDR1 SGHAT and CDR2 FQNNGV. The CDR3 runs 15 residues. V was cut by 5 bases and J by 6 bases, with 18 bases left in between. The CDR3 reads CASSGPTTGPDTQYF. DNA of the CDR3: TGTGCCAGCAGCGGGCCAACCACGGGGCCGGATACGCAGTATTTT.

The chain has TRBV9 and TRBJ2-6; unclear D gene. The CDR3 length is 14 residues. CDR1 is SGDLS and CDR2 is YYNGEE in the germline V gene. The ends were cut back, 0 bases at V and 2 bases at J, with 3 bases in the middle. The CDR3 coding sequence is TGTGCCAGCAGCGTAGGGGCTGGGGCCAACGTCCTGACTTTC. Translating it yields CASSVGAGANVLTF. The entire variable domain, with the rest obtained from reference TRBV9 and TRBJ2-6, is as follows: DSGVTQTPKHLITATGQRVTLRCSPRSGDLSVYWYQQSLDQGLQFLIQYYNGEERAKGNILERFSAQQFPDLHSELNLSSLELGDSALYFCASSVGAGANVLTFGAGSRLTVL.

The J gene is TRBJ1-3, the V gene TRBV4-3; tentatively, D is TRBD1 (6 bases). The CDR3 is 14 residues long. Germline values: CDR1 LGHNA, CDR2 YSLEER. V was pared by 4 bases and J by 2 bases, with 9 bases between. The CDR3 sequence: CASSRSGAGNTIYF. In DNA form, the CDR3 reads TGCGCCAGCAGCCGATCAGGGGCTGGAAACACCATATATTTT.

The rearrangement joins TRBV7-9 to TRBJ2-3; D uncertain. This CDR3 contains 13 residues. CDR1 is SEHNR and CDR2 is FQNEAQ in the germline V gene (reference sequence). V was cut by 5 bases and J by 0 bases, with 6 bases left in between. The CDR3 DNA is TGTGCCAGCAGCCCAGCGAGCACAGATACGCAGTATTTT. Translating it yields CASSPASTDTQYF.

The rearrangement links TRBV6-5 to TRBJ1-3; 10 bases align to TRBD1. Germline V lookup: CDR1 MNHEY, CDR2 SVGAGI. V gave up 6 bases and J gave up 10 bases; unmatched junction bases: 9. This CDR3 contains 14 residues. CDR3 in DNA: TGTGCCAGCAGCCGCGGGGACAGGGGAGGAACCATATATTTT. Translation: CASSRGDRGGTIYF.

The V gene is TRBV29-1, the J gene TRBJ2-5; TRBD1 matches at 9 bases. The CDR3 is made up of 14 amino acids. Germline V gene data show CDR1 as SQVTM and CDR2 as ANQGSEA. V dropped 7 bases and J dropped 5; count of bases not matched to a gene: 11. The chain's CDR3 is CSAATGTGWETQYF. In DNA, the CDR3 is TGCAGCGCAGCCACCGGGACAGGGTGGGAGACCCAGTACTTC.

In its sample, this clone was seen a few times. The V call is TRBV19, the J call TRBJ1-6; D not certain. V was trimmed by 7 bases and J by 5 bases, leaving 9 bases between them. The CDR3 length is 13 residues. Per the germline V gene, CDR1 is LNHDA and CDR2 is SQIVND (reference sequence). CDR3 residues: CASMRRDNSPLHF. The CDR3 DNA follows: TGTGCCAGTATGCGCAGAGATAATTCACCCCTCCACTTT.

V gene TRBV21-1 combines with J gene TRBJ1-3; TRBD1, the table's D call, was not compared with the DNA. TRBV21-1 represents a pseudogene. The CDR3 is 16 amino acids. In nucleotides, the CDR3 is TGTGCCAGCAGCAAAGGCAGATCCAAATCTGGAAACACCATATATTTT. This codes for CASSKGRSKSGNTIYF.

V is TRBV27 and J is TRBJ2-1; D uncertain. The CDR3 runs to 13 residues. V lost 0 bases and J 7 bases, leaving 7 bases between the germline ends. CDR1 and CDR2 from the germline V gene are MNHEY and SMNVEV (reference sequence). This CDR3 reads CASSLSGSNEQFF. The CDR3 DNA reads TGTGCCAGCAGTTTATCTGGGTCGAATGAGCAGTTCTTC.

The chain employs TRBV27 and TRBJ1-4; 7 bases fit TRBD1. V was pared by 4 bases and J by 6 bases, with 11 bases of the junction left unmatched. This CDR3 spans 16 amino acids. Germline CDR1 is MNHEY and CDR2 is SMNVEV (reference sequence). CDR3 amino acids: CASSSPIRDSYEKLFF. DNA for the CDR3: TGTGCCAGCAGTTCCCCGATCCGGGACAGCTATGAAAAACTGTTTTTT.

The chain uses TRBV5-5 and TRBJ1-5, with no clear D. Deletions cut 1 base from V and 7 bases from J, with 12 bases between. The length of the CDR3 is 14 residues. Germline values: CDR1 SGHKS, CDR2 YYEKEE (reference sequence). The CDR3 loop reads CASSLTVLGQPQHF. CDR3 coding DNA: TGTGCCAGCAGCTTGACAGTTTTGGGGCAGCCCCAGCATTTT.

The chain couples TRBV5-4 to TRBJ2-5, with a tentative D call TRBD2 (7 bases). Germline V lookup: CDR1 SGHNT, CDR2 YYREEE (reference sequence). The CDR3 has 13 amino acids. The V gene lost 3 bases and the J gene lost 5 bases, with 11 bases spanning the gap. CDR3 DNA: TGTGCCAGCAGCTGGGGGGGGGCGGAGACCCAGTACTTC. This gives the protein CASSWGGAETQYF.

The chain links TRBV5-1 to TRBJ2-2; the D is unclear. The germline V gene has CDR1 SGHRS and CDR2 YFSETQ. Trimming stripped 0 bases from V and 1 base from J, with 4 bases between. The CDR3 consists of 14 residues. The CDR3 loop is CASSLEMNTGELFF. CDR3 bases: TGCGCCAGCAGCTTGGAGATGAACACCGGGGAGCTGTTTTTT.

This chain connects TRBV11-2 to TRBJ2-5; 9 bases agree with TRBD1. The CDR3 is 14 residues long. Germline V gene sequence: CDR1 SGHAT, CDR2 FQNNGV. The V gene end was trimmed by 5 bases and the J gene end by 8 bases; junction bases not matched to a gene: 9. Here the CDR3 reads CASSQTGTGITQYF. CDR3 in DNA: TGTGCCAGCAGCCAGACCGGGACAGGGATCACCCAGTACTTC.

This chain links TRBV4-2 with TRBJ1-2, with D tentatively TRBD1 (6 bases). Germline CDR1 LGHNA, CDR2 YNFKEQ. V was cut by 1 base and J by 5 bases, with 11 bases left in between. The CDR3 is 14 amino acids. CDR3 region: CASSQGGQSYGYTF. CDR3 DNA: TGTGCCAGCAGCCAAGGCGGACAGTCTTATGGCTACACCTTC.

This clone turned up a few times. V and J are TRBV7-8 and TRBJ1-3, with D unclear. Trimming took 1 base from V and 7 from J, leaving 11 bases between them. The CDR3 contains 14 residues. Germline values: CDR1 SGHVS, CDR2 FQNEAQ. CDR3 in amino acids: CASSLGSGTNTIYF. The CDR3 DNA sequence: TGTGCCAGCAGCTTAGGTAGTGGAACCAACACCATATATTTT.

Only one count was recorded for this clone. The rearrangement links TRBV5-1 to TRBJ1-1; D not certain. Germline lookup yields CDR1 SGHRS and CDR2 YFSETQ. The CDR3 totals 16 residues. V was shortened by 0 bases and J by 1 base, with 13 bases between the two germline ends. CDR3 coding DNA: TGCGCCAGCAGCTTGGCTGAACATCCGACGAACACTGAAGCTTTCTTT. Translation gives CASSLAEHPTNTEAFF.

The chain couples TRBV6-1 to TRBJ2-6, with D perhaps given as TRBD1 or TRBD2 (5 bases each). V lost 4 bases to trimming and J lost 2 bases, with 15 bases between them. Per germline, CDR1 MNHNS and CDR2 SASEGT. The CDR3 covers 17 residues. The CDR3 region is CASSATGPLAGANVLTF. The CDR3 DNA reads TGTGCCAGCAGTGCGACGGGACCCCTTGCTGGGGCCAACGTCCTGACTTTC.

V is TRBV7-9 and J is TRBJ2-3, with D perhaps matching TRBD1 or TRBD2 (5 bases each). In germline, CDR1 is SEHNR, CDR2 FQNEAQ (reference sequence). The CDR3 is 15 residues long. V was trimmed by 7 bases and J by 4 bases, leaving 18 bases between them. CDR3 residues: CASTPQGVEADTQYF. CDR3 nucleotide sequence: TGTGCCAGCACCCCACAAGGGGTGGAGGCAGATACGCAGTATTTT.

The J gene is TRBJ2-2, the V gene TRBV27, with D tentatively TRBD1 or TRBD2 (6 bases each). V lost 1 base, J lost 7 bases, and 10 bases lay in between. CDR3 length: 14 amino acids. Germline assignment: CDR1 MNHEY and CDR2 SMNVEV (reference sequence). The CDR3 DNA is TGTGCCAGCAGTTTATACAGGGAGGTCGGGGAGCTGTTTTTT. Translating it yields CASSLYREVGELFF.